These 24 T cell receptor beta chains originate from one sample sequenced in a study of cytomegalovirus exposure and HLA in healthy donors. The assay was immunoSEQ multiplex PCR, and TCRdb's table has in-frame clones only and misses some. The sample yields under 400,000 clones, about nine tenths seen once. What was sequenced was PBMCs. These receptors all stem from a woman in her late teens or twenties in good health and CMV-seronegative.

The chain uses TRBV5-1 and TRBJ1-5, with 8 bases identical to TRBD1. Germline values: CDR1 SGHRS, CDR2 YFSETQ. The CDR3 loop spans 13 amino acids. Trimming at V came to 3 bases and at J to 5 bases, leaving 1 base not matched to a gene. In DNA, the CDR3 is TGCGCCAGCAGCTCGACAGGGGATCAGCCCCAGCATTTT. The encoded protein is CASSSTGDQPQHF.

This clone is a singleton in its sample. The chain joins TRBV29-1 to TRBJ2-4, with D maybe TRBD2 (6 bases). Trimming removed 6 bases at V and 6 bases at J, with 27 bases between. Germline V lookup: CDR1 SQVTM, CDR2 ANQGSEA. The CDR3 has 17 amino acids. DNA for the CDR3: TGCAGCGTCGCTACTTTGGGAGGTGGGCAAAAGGGAAACATTCAGTACTTC. Encoded protein: CSVATLGGGQKGNIQYF. Together with reference TRBV29-1 and TRBJ2-4, the CDR3 gives the full variable domain: SAVISQKPSRDICQRGTSLTIQCQVDSQVTMMFWYRQQPGQSLTLIATANQGSEATYESGFVIDKFPISRPNLTFSTLTVSNMSPEDSSIYLCSVATLGGGQKGNIQYFGAGTRLSVL.

The chain employs TRBV5-1 and TRBJ2-2, with a weak D call TRBD2 (5 bases). CDR1 SGHRS and CDR2 YFSETQ come from the germline V gene. V was clipped by 6 bases and J by 2 bases, with 14 bases between them. There are 15 residues in the CDR3. The CDR3 bases are TGCGCCAGCACAATAACAGCGGCCAACACCGGGGAGCTGTTTTTT. Translated, it gives CASTITAANTGELFF. Full variable domain (rest looked up from reference TRBV5-1 and TRBJ2-2): KAGVTQTPRYLIKTRGQQVTLSCSPISGHRSVSWYQQTPGQGLQFLFEYFSETQRNKGNFPGRFSGRQFSNSRSEMNVSTLELGDSALYLCASTITAANTGELFFGEGSRLTVL.

The V call is TRBV18, the J call TRBJ1-1, with D maybe TRBD1 (5 bases). From germline, CDR1 is KGHSH and CDR2 LQKENI. Trimming removed 1 base at V and 1 base at J, with 13 bases between. The CDR3 has 16 residues. Written as DNA, the CDR3 is TGTGCCAGCTCACCACAAAGCAGGGTCCCGAACACTGAAGCTTTCTTT. Protein: CASSPQSRVPNTEAFF.

This clone was seen only a few times. CDR3 in amino acids: CAWTQGGQPQHF. The CDR3 nucleotides read TGTGCCTGGACCCAGGGGGGACAGCCCCAGCATTTT. The chain combines TRBV30 with TRBJ1-5, with 7 bases matching TRBD1. Germline assignment: CDR1 GTSNPN and CDR2 SVGIG (reference sequence). The CDR3 extends over 12 amino acids. The ends lost 4 bases at V and 7 bases at J; junction bases unmatched: 4.

The rearrangement uses TRBV7-9 and TRBJ1-2; 8 nucleotides agree with TRBD1. This CDR3 spans 15 amino acids. V shed 5 bases and J 3 bases; nucleotides not matched to a gene: 8. In germline, CDR1 is SEHNR, CDR2 FQNEAQ (reference sequence). The CDR3 nucleotides read TGTGCCAGCAGCGGGAGCCGGGACAGGTACTATGGCTACACCTTC. Amino acids: CASSGSRDRYYGYTF.

The chain has TRBV6-1 and TRBJ2-7; TRBD1 agrees at 7 bases. Unmatched junction bases numbered 4, after V lost 2 bases and J lost 3 bases. Per germline, CDR1 MNHNS and CDR2 SASEGT. The CDR3 runs to 14 residues. As DNA, the CDR3 is TGTGCCAGCAGTGAATCGGGACAGAACTACGAGCAGTACTTC. Amino acids: CASSESGQNYEQYF.

The table lists this clone with a count of one. The rearrangement links TRBV27 to TRBJ2-7; D may be TRBD1 (6 bases). This CDR3 is 15 amino acids long. The germline V gene has CDR1 MNHEY and CDR2 SMNVEV (reference sequence). V shed 6 bases and J shed 1 base, with 16 bases lying between them. The chain's CDR3 is CASSPFGTRSYEQYF. CDR3 DNA sequence: TGTGCCAGCAGCCCTTTCGGGACACGATCCTACGAGCAGTACTTC.

The chain recombines TRBV2 with TRBJ2-1, with 10 bases matching TRBD2. The junction had 7 bases not matched to a gene; V was cut back by 3 bases and J by 8 bases. This CDR3 contains 15 residues. Germline V CDR1 and CDR2: SNHLY, FYNNEI. In nucleotides, the CDR3 is TGTGCCAGCAGTGATTCGAGCGGGGGGGCTGATGAGCAGTTCTTC. It yields the protein CASSDSSGGADEQFF.

In its sample, this clone was seen once. The chain employs TRBV2 and TRBJ1-4, with D possibly TRBD1 on 6 matching bases. The germline V gene encodes CDR1 SNHLY and CDR2 FYNNEI. Between the trimmed V and J ends, which lost 8 bases and 5 bases, there was a span of 15 bases. The CDR3 spans 14 residues. Written as DNA, the CDR3 is TGTGCCAGCCTTACAGGGCCGGGGAATGAAAAACTGTTTTTT. Protein product: CASLTGPGNEKLFF. Using reference TRBV2 and TRBJ1-4 for the parts outside the CDR3, the full variable domain is EPEVTQTPSHQVTQMGQEVILRCVPISNHLYFYWYRQILGQKVEFLVSFYNNEISEKSEIFDDQFSVERPDGSNFTLKIRSTKLEDSAMYFCASLTGPGNEKLFFGSGTQLSVL.

This clone was counted once. The chain has TRBV5-5 and TRBJ2-3; possibly TRBD1 for D (5 bases). The germline V and J ends were trimmed by 2 bases and 4 bases, with 11 bases remaining between them. Germline V lookup: CDR1 SGHKS, CDR2 YYEKEE (reference sequence). This CDR3 has 14 amino acids. CDR3 sequence: CASSFRGAADTQYF. For the CDR3, the DNA is TGTGCCAGCAGCTTTAGGGGCGCGGCAGATACGCAGTATTTT. The whole variable domain, remainder taken from reference TRBV5-5 and TRBJ2-3, is DAGVTQSPTHLIKTRGQQVTLRCSPISGHKSVSWYQQVLGQGPQFIFQYYEKEERGRGNFPDRFSARQFPNYSSELNVNALLLGDSALYLCASSFRGAADTQYFGPGTRLTVL.

This clone was counted between two and nine times. This rearrangement joins TRBV9 to TRBJ1-6; D gene uncertain. Germline CDR1 SGDLS, CDR2 YYNGEE. V was pared by 1 base and J by 5 bases, with 7 bases between. CDR3 size: 14 residues. The CDR3 nucleotides are TGTGCCAGCAGCGTATCACTAGATAATTCACCCCTCCACTTT. Amino acid sequence: CASSVSLDNSPLHF.

This rearrangement joins TRBV29-1 to TRBJ1-2; 8 bases are shared with TRBD1. V was clipped by 4 bases and J by 7 bases; unmatched bases: 14. Germline V gives CDR1 SQVTM, CDR2 ANQGSEA. The CDR3 is 15 amino acids. The CDR3 DNA reads as TGCAGCGTTGGACGAACAGGGGGGCCTCTCTCTGGCTACACCTTC. Translated, it gives CSVGRTGGPLSGYTF.

This sequence joins TRBV7-2 and TRBJ2-7; TRBD2 matches at 9 bases. V trimming: 5 bases; J trimming: 6 bases; junction bases outside the gene matches: 17. Germline V gives CDR1 SGHTA, CDR2 FQGNSA. This CDR3 spans 17 amino acids. Here the CDR3 reads CASSPTLILAGGREQYF. The CDR3 DNA is TGTGCCAGCAGCCCTACCCTCATACTAGCGGGTGGCCGCGAGCAGTACTTC.

V gene TRBV11-3 combines with J gene TRBJ1-1, with TRBD1 matching over 7 bases. Trimming at V came to 5 bases and at J to 2 bases, leaving 2 bases not matched to a gene. The CDR3 consists of 13 residues. Germline CDR1 is SGHNT and CDR2 is YENEEA. The CDR3 loop reads CASSRDRNTEAFF. CDR3 bases: TGTGCCAGCAGCCGGGACAGAAACACTGAAGCTTTCTTT.

This clone was seen once. The rearrangement uses TRBV30 and TRBJ2-3; 13 nucleotides line up with TRBD2. Germline assignment: CDR1 GTSNPN and CDR2 SVGIG (reference sequence). There are 19 residues in the CDR3. J lost 2 bases, V lost 1 base, and 12 bases had no gene match. The CDR3 DNA sequence: TGTGCCTGGAGTGCCCCAACAAGACTAGCGGGAGGTATCACAGATACGCAGTATTTT. Translated: CAWSAPTRLAGGITDTQYF. The complete variable domain, with remaining parts taken from reference TRBV30 and TRBJ2-3, reads SQTIHQWPATLVQPVGSPLSLECTVEGTSNPNLYWYRQAAGRGLQLLFYSVGIGQISSEVPQNLSASRPQDRQFILSSKKLLLSDSGFYLCAWSAPTRLAGGITDTQYFGPGTRLTVL.

The chain recombines TRBV7-9 with TRBJ2-7, with D perhaps matching TRBD2 (5 bases). The CDR3 loop spans 15 amino acids. Trimming pared 5 bases from V and 3 bases from J, leaving 17 bases between. Germline V gene lookup returns CDR1 SEHNR and CDR2 FQNEAQ (reference sequence). The CDR3 region is CASSLPGYSLYEQYF. CDR3 nucleotide sequence: TGTGCCAGCAGCCTCCCGGGGTACAGTCTCTACGAGCAGTACTTC. The full variable domain, completed using reference TRBV7-9 and TRBJ2-7, is DTGVSQNPRHKITKRGQNVTFRCDPISEHNRLYWYRQTLGQGPEFLTYFQNEAQLEKSRLLSDRFSAERPKGSFSTLEIQRTEQGDSAMYLCASSLPGYSLYEQYFGPGTRLTVT.

The chain joins TRBV6-5 to TRBJ1-2; 8 bases map to TRBD1. Trimming at V came to 5 bases and at J to 7 bases, leaving 6 bases not matched to a gene. The germline V gene has CDR1 MNHEY and CDR2 SVGAGI. This CDR3 comprises 13 residues. The CDR3 here is CASSPRQGLGYTF. CDR3 coding DNA: TGTGCCAGCAGTCCGAGACAGGGGCTTGGCTACACCTTC.

This chain uses TRBV7-2 with TRBJ2-7, with D uncertain. This CDR3 is built from 12 residues. The germline CDR1 and CDR2 sequences are SGHTA and FQGNSA. The V end lost 3 bases, the J end lost 5 bases, and 8 bases lay between the germline ends. The CDR3: CASSFLSHEQYF. CDR3 nucleotide sequence: TGTGCCAGCAGCTTTCTATCCCACGAGCAGTACTTC.

Only one count was recorded for this clone. The chain couples TRBV28 to TRBJ1-5; no reliable D call. CDR1 and CDR2 (germline): MDHEN, SYDVKM. The CDR3 covers 14 residues. Trimming shortened V by 7 bases and J by 2 bases, and 12 bases separated the two germline ends. The CDR3 loop is CASNKPVGNQPQHF. The CDR3 bases are TGTGCCAGCAATAAGCCTGTTGGCAATCAGCCCCAGCATTTT.

Here the CDR3 reads CASSIAGGTDTQYF. CDR3 coding DNA: TGTGCCAGTAGTATAGCCGGGGGGACGGATACGCAGTATTTT. The V gene is TRBV19, the J gene TRBJ2-3, with 7 nucleotides matching TRBD2. The CDR3 is 14 amino acids. CDR1 LNHDA and CDR2 SQIVND come from the germline V gene (reference sequence). With V trimmed by 1 base and J by 6 bases, 4 bases remained unmatched.

V is TRBV5-1 and J is TRBJ2-3, with 14 positions matching TRBD2. Trimming at V came to 4 bases and at J to 4 bases, leaving 5 bases not matched to a gene. Per germline, CDR1 SGHRS and CDR2 YFSETQ. The CDR3 length is 16 residues. In DNA form, the CDR3 reads TGCGCCAGCAGCCCGGGACTAGCGGGAGCCCCAGATACGCAGTATTTT. Amino acids: CASSPGLAGAPDTQYF. Full variable domain (outside the CDR3, taken from reference TRBV5-1 and TRBJ2-3): KAGVTQTPRYLIKTRGQQVTLSCSPISGHRSVSWYQQTPGQGLQFLFEYFSETQRNKGNFPGRFSGRQFSNSRSEMNVSTLELGDSALYLCASSPGLAGAPDTQYFGPGTRLTVL.

The rearrangement joins TRBV2 to TRBJ2-1; 14 nucleotides align to TRBD2. J was trimmed by 5 bases and V by 8 bases; bases with no gene match: 2. The CDR3 spans 14 residues. Germline values: CDR1 SNHLY, CDR2 FYNNEI. CDR3 loop: CASRLAGGDNEQFF. DNA for the CDR3: TGTGCCAGCCGACTAGCGGGAGGGGACAATGAGCAGTTCTTC.

In this sample, this clone turned up a few times. The chain carries TRBV15 and TRBJ2-7, with D hard to call. Germline loops: CDR1 LNHNV, CDR2 YYDKDF (reference sequence). Trimming cost V 1 base and J 5 bases, with 9 bases left between them. The CDR3 totals 13 residues. As DNA, the CDR3 is TGTGCCACCAGCAGAGGAAAGCTCGACGAGCAGTACTTC. This translates into CATSRGKLDEQYF.